This T cell receptor beta chain comes out of a study of response to subunit inactivated influenza vaccine. Of note for this clonotype: Its antigen is as yet unknown.

TCRdb re-analysed the RT-PCR reads in MiXCR, keeping a single row per CDR3 protein. The sample shows about 240,000 distinct CDR3 sequences, 12% of them seen only once. The CDR3 has 13 amino acids. In germline, CDR1 is MNHNY, CDR2 SVGAGI (reference sequence). Trimming removed 8 bases at V and 8 bases at J, with 15 bases between. Study-wide results and limits: The authors offered the suggestion that each seasonal influenza vaccination recruits few new T cells.

The receptor comes from a man aged 45 to 65 who received an inactivated influenza vaccine. The chain uses TRBV6-6 and TRBJ1-4; no clear D. The input for sequencing was non-naive T cells sorted from PBMCs, taken around 15 days before vaccination. The CDR3 DNA follows: TGTGCCAGCCAACCCCCGGGGTTCGAAAAACTGTTTTTT. This gives the protein CASQPPGFEKLFF.